This TCR beta chain was captured by sequencing in a study of regulatory T cells in long-lasting Graves disease. Construction of the TCR beta libraries employed iRepertoire HTBI primers in conjunction with Arm-PCR of CDR3 regions. TCRdb processed the multiplex PCR reads anew with MiXCR; each CDR3 protein has one entry. Here the sample spans fewer than 650,000 distinct CDR3 sequences, 15% to 20% being singletons. The sample's time point: newly diagnosed GD, antithyroid drugs for less than 3 months. Generation of the TCR library employed RNA extracted from PBMCs. CDR3 size: 16 residues. Germline values: CDR1 SNHLY, CDR2 FYNNEI. Trimming pared 6 bases from V and 2 bases from J, leaving 19 bases between. This clonotype was counted many times. These sequences were also reported in another study, on T cells in Graves' hyperthyroidism and ophthalmopathy. That work states: In the first-round RT-PCR of the TCR CDR3, the HTBI primer set was used.

The material sequenced was peripheral blood mononuclear cells (PBMCs), taken at new diagnosis, from a patient treated with antithyroid drugs. The receptor was isolated from a man aged 18 to 29 with Graves disease. This chain joins TRBV2 and TRBJ2-5; D may be TRBD1 (6 bases). In DNA, the CDR3 is TGTGCCAGCAGGAGTTGGACAGAGGTTTTTCAAGAGACCCAGTACTTC. Encoded protein: CASRSWTEVFQETQYF.